This T cell receptor (beta chain) originates from a study of cytomegalovirus exposure and HLA in healthy donors (dated by TCRdb to the late 2010s). As for the study more broadly: An earlier analysis of roughly 610 of the donors reported about 300 Gb of sequence data and 117 million unique TCR beta sequences obtained from about 200 million T cells. An early release that covered roughly 600 HLA-typed donors contained approximately 300 gigabases of sequencing data and 80 million or so unique TCR sequences. Of the roughly 390 genotyped donors, over 70% fell in the genetic ancestry cluster associated with self-reported Caucasian donors. The study was designed to test whether signatures of past pathogen exposure could be identified by cataloging public T cell receptors. The study used immunosequencing to profile the T cell repertoires of several hundred subjects and linked those repertoires to cytomegalovirus serostatus. In addition to the first cohort of roughly 700 subjects, a separate validation cohort of 120 different subjects was used. To predict cytomegalovirus infection status, the study brought together high-throughput TCR immunosequencing, statistical association of individual TCRs with disease status, and machine learning. In a later analysis, previously published TCR beta repertoires from more than 500 donors were re-analyzed and high-resolution HLA genotyping was added so that TCR occurrence patterns could be studied. In the later analysis, no new phenotypic data were used to find candidate immune exposures; instead, reliance was placed on TCR beta sequences and their occurrence across donors. An earlier analysis of about 620 of the donors applied high-throughput TCR beta sequencing to assess whether each TCR beta V gene segment acted as functional or pseudogenic. Donor age, sex, ethnicity and CMV serostatus were compiled alongside the repertoire data. A later genetic analysis took genome-wide SNP genotypes for 398 of the 666 donors and used that subset as a discovery cohort. Every discovery cohort repertoire had been produced on one sequencing platform. Class I and class II HLA loci were covered by the typing at four-digit resolution. Typing coverage differed by locus: A, B, C, DRB1 and DQB1 were typed in roughly 620-630 donors, DQA1 in 522, DPA1 in roughly 590, and DPB1 in about 450. About five DR-DQ haplotypes were handled as single units for association and clustering, since linkage in the cohort was strong. Among under 450 genotyped donors of the cohort, an average of roughly 240,000 unique TCR beta nucleotide sequences were sequenced per donor, roughly a sixth of them non-productive.

Concerning this clone itself: Its antigen is unknown. One base away there is no much larger clone; base qualities are not given.

The paper as a whole reports these results and caveats: Broadly in line with IMGT annotations, most TCR beta V segments showed up in productive rearrangements about 87% or about 30% of the time in an earlier analysis of approximately 600 of the donors. Roughly uniform sequencing depth across donors was assumed in presence/absence analyses, although this assumption may not hold. Assigning TCR associations to individual alleles was difficult when HLA alleles, especially DR and DQ, strongly co-occurred. In the study, some 160 TCR beta chains were listed as associated with cytomegalovirus. In a later analysis, most CMV-associated TCR beta chains were found to appear HLA-restricted, with HLA associations seemingly driven largely by CMV exposure. V-gene and J-gene trimming of TCR beta chains was associated with a missense DCLRE1C variant in a later genetic analysis, and the association was replicated in an independent cohort. A later analysis reported that several top co-occurrence clusters appeared linked to parvovirus B19, influenza, CMV and Epstein-Barr virus. In vitro tests confirmed that a few of the cytomegalovirus-associated TCR beta chains recognize cytomegalovirus antigens. At a false discovery rate of 0.05, a later analysis linked some 17,000 TCR beta sequences to specific HLA alleles. Because counts were too low, about 15 rarely observed V segments, including chromosome 9 orphons, were left out of the earlier analysis of some 640 of the donors. A later analysis found that TCR association rates varied across HLA loci, with DRB1 alleles showing the most associated TCRs and HLA-C alleles the fewest. Some IMGT-functional V segments, including TRBV6-2 and TRBV6-3, could not be distinguished by the 87-base-pair reads and were therefore excluded. HLA typing was unavailable for some donors at each locus, so association tests used only the typed subset. The authors suggested that the approach could potentially be extended to other disease states and immunological phenotypes. A group of highly shared sequence variants was considered likely to be a technical artifact of the sequencing pipeline. In both the original and validation cohorts, the classifier was reported to diagnose cytomegalovirus status with high specificity and sensitivity. Most TCR sequences were observed very rarely across donors, whereas some public TCRs were present in many individuals. A further reported finding was that TCR beta sequences accurately predicted the HLA-A and HLA-B alleles for most subjects in the first cohort. A later analysis found that HLA-associated TCR beta chains were more clonally expanded and had lower generation probabilities than equally common non-associated chains. For the cohort, immune exposure information was limited to CMV serostatus. Correlated functional status among segregating V segments might be attributable to linkage disequilibrium, but an unknown experimental factor could not be ruled out. Only TCR beta chains were sequenced in this cohort, and the absence of alpha or paired-chain data limited detectable features. Compared with the 666-donor mean, donors in an Asian-associated ancestry cluster had fewer N-insertions in productive TCRs, according to a later genetic analysis.

The cohort comprised hundreds of healthy bone marrow donors. At the time of sampling, every cohort member was nominally healthy, though immune exposures that went unrecorded were likely present. The donor tested CMV seropositive and was one of the 289 seropositive cohort members. A peripheral blood sample was provided by each donor, and peripheral blood mononuclear cells were used for TCR beta sequencing. The Qiagen DNeasy Blood Extraction Kit was used to extract genomic DNA from the blood cell samples. The method behind the library was the immunoSEQ multiplex PCR assay. For the multiplex PCR, a mixture combining 60 forward primers for TCR Vbeta segments and 13 reverse primers for TCR Jbeta segments was used. The CDR3 region of rearranged TCR beta genes was amplified from genomic DNA with a multiplex PCR assay. On the Illumina HiSeq System, the amplified TCR beta libraries were sequenced as 87-base-pair reads. The paper's data handling went like this. A later analysis tallied about 77 million unique TCR beta chains across the 666 repertoires, and about 12 million of those chains were shared by two or more donors. To remove PCR and sequencing errors, raw reads were error-corrected and collapsed into unique sequences using a nearest-neighbor algorithm that merged closely related sequences. To assign V, D and J gene segments, CDR3 sequences were aligned to IMGT reference sequences. Each retained sequence needed at least a six-nucleotide match to both a V gene segment and a J gene segment. Rearrangements were classified as productive when the CDR3 lacked stop codons and remained in frame with V and J, and all other rearrangements were classified as non-productive. Following IMGT convention, CDR3 was defined as the stretch from the second conserved V-encoded cysteine up to the conserved J-encoded phenylalanine. Sequences without an unambiguous match to a single V gene segment were excluded from the earlier analysis of approximately 600 of the donors. In an earlier analysis of 587 of the donors, V segments were called functional above 56.7% productive rearrangements and were called segregating when the between-donor standard deviation exceeded 5%. A statistical classification framework was built to diagnose cytomegalovirus status from the catalog of TCR beta chain sequences. In a later analysis, TCR nucleotide sequences were compared against IMGT/GENE-DB human TR gene sequences so that V and J genes could be assigned. In a later analysis, CDR3 sequences and most-parsimonious VDJ recombination scenarios were assigned using the TCRdist pipeline. In a later analysis, every TCR beta chain was defined by the combination of its CDR3 amino acid sequence and its V-gene family, and reads without a unique V-gene family were dropped. To address suspected cross-contamination and a sequencing artifact, a later analysis removed around 590 highly shared, low-generation-probability nucleotide sequences. A later analysis calculated a clonal expansion index for each public chain from normalized within-repertoire ranks of inferred template counts. In a later analysis, generation probabilities were computed with a VDJ recombination model fitted to out-of-frame rearrangements, and the resulting probabilities were checked against IGoR. Hypergeometric tests were used in a later analysis to score TCR-TCR, TCR-HLA and TCR-CMV co-occurrence, with a repertoire-size bias correction applied to the TCR pairs. To estimate false discovery rates, a later analysis permuted the HLA or CMV assignments 20 times. In a later analysis, co-occurring TCRs were grouped with DBSCAN, and TCRdist sequence similarity was added when clustering was performed within HLA-allele-positive subsets. Repertoires with fewer than 30,000 or more than 120,000 public chains were left out of co-occurrence clustering, as were a few repertoires with anomalous nucleotide sharing. Here the immuneACCESS table is served through TCRdb, limited to in-frame sequences with V and J called. Missing clones are a known gap in these copies; in checked studies unresolved V genes cover under half, and the rest lacks a known reason. The V and J calls and clone size come from that table; D and trimming were worked out from the DNA. The sample has approximately 190,000 clones on record, around 81% of them singletons. The ten largest clones capture around 2.2% of the sample.

From the cysteine through the phenylalanine, the CDR3 covers 11 amino acids. Just CDR3 DNA is preserved here, 33 bases in frame from base 1. V sheds 10 bases and J sheds 7 bases, leaving 13 bases between their ends. CDR1 MNHEY and CDR2 SVGAGI are derived from the germline V gene. The sequence was obtained from a woman between 18 and 29 years old in good health and CMV-seropositive. Sequenced material: PBMCs. The chain employs TRBV6-5 and TRBJ1-2, with no confidently assigned D gene. The sequenced DNA is TGTGCCACGTATAGGGAGGGTGGCTACACCTTC. It encodes CATYREGGYTF.